These 16 T cell receptor beta chains share one sample of origin, sequenced in a study of blood T cell repertoires in COVID-19. Sequenced by immunoSEQ multiplex PCR; TCRdb stores in-frame clones only, minus some. Here the sample spans some 270,000 clones, under 95% being singletons. The sequenced sample consisted of PBMCs or T cells enriched from blood (not recorded which). Receptor source: a middle-aged man who had been exposed to COVID-19.

CDR3 in DNA: TGTGCCAGCAGCGGAAACTACAGGGAGACTAACTATGGCTACACCTTC. This sequence encodes CASSGNYRETNYGYTF. This chain connects TRBV7-9 to TRBJ1-2, with TRBD1 as a possible D gene (6 bases). The CDR3 sequence is 16 residues long. Trimming cost V 5 bases and J 0 bases, with 16 bases left between them. Germline loops: CDR1 SEHNR, CDR2 FQNEAQ (reference sequence).

The chain links TRBV28 to TRBJ2-1; 9 bases fit TRBD2. V lost 2 bases to trimming and J lost 7 bases; unmatched junction nucleotides: 12. CDR3 length: 17 amino acids. Looked up from germline, CDR1 is MDHEN and CDR2 is SYDVKM. This CDR3 reads CASSLGYRGGRGNEQFF. The CDR3 DNA reads as TGTGCCAGCAGTTTAGGTTATAGGGGCGGGAGGGGAAATGAGCAGTTCTTC.

This sequence joins TRBV4-1 and TRBJ2-2, with 9 positions matching TRBD2. V trimming: 1 base; J trimming: 5 bases; junction bases outside the gene matches: 11. Germline-derived CDR1 and CDR2 are MGHRA and YSYEKL. CDR3 length equals 18 residues. Here the CDR3 reads CASSQAREGFLGTGELFF. In nucleotides, the CDR3 is TGCGCCAGCAGCCAAGCGCGGGAGGGTTTCTTGGGGACCGGGGAGCTGTTTTTT.

The chain joins TRBV7-9 to TRBJ2-1, with D possibly TRBD1 on 6 matching bases. V was trimmed by 6 bases and J by 4 bases, leaving 16 bases between them. CDR1 SEHNR and CDR2 FQNEAQ come from the germline V gene (reference sequence). This CDR3 contains 15 residues. The CDR3 DNA is TGTGCCAGCAGTTCAGGGGCTAGAAAATACAATGAGCAGTTCTTC. Translation gives CASSSGARKYNEQFF.

The chain carries TRBV14 and TRBJ2-7, with D maybe TRBD1 (6 bases). In germline, CDR1 is SGHDN, CDR2 FVKESK. CDR3 length: 14 amino acids. V dropped 4 bases and J dropped 6 bases, with 16 bases sitting between them. The CDR3, as DNA: TGTGCCAGCAGCCGACCGACAGGCCCCTCCGAGCAGTACTTC. Translating gives CASSRPTGPSEQYF.

The J gene is TRBJ2-1, the V gene TRBV15, with D maybe TRBD2 (6 bases). The germline CDR1 and CDR2 sequences are LNHNV and YYDKDF (reference sequence). The V gene lost 0 bases and the J gene lost 4 bases, with 16 bases spanning the gap. The CDR3 has 17 amino acids. CDR3 sequence: CATSREGYSGTYNEQFF. CDR3 nucleotide sequence: TGTGCCACCAGCAGAGAAGGGTATAGCGGTACGTACAATGAGCAGTTCTTC.

The chain links TRBV10-3 to TRBJ2-7, with TRBD2 identical over 7 bases. CDR1 and CDR2 from the germline V gene are ENHRY and SYGVKD. The CDR3 has 17 residues. V lost 6 bases and J lost 0; bases outside the gene matches: 14. CDR3 region: CAISAHHWRESSYEQYF. For the CDR3, the DNA is TGTGCCATCAGCGCTCACCACTGGCGGGAGAGCTCCTACGAGCAGTACTTC.

The V and J genes are TRBV2 and TRBJ2-3; 15 bases are shared with TRBD2. The CDR3 spans 20 residues. V lost 4 bases, J lost 0 bases, and 11 bases stayed unmatched. Germline V gene data show CDR1 as SNHLY and CDR2 as FYNNEI. The CDR3 nucleotides read TGTGCCAGCAGTGCCCCGGGACTAGCGGGAGGTTCACTTAGCACAGATACGCAGTATTTT. Amino acids: CASSAPGLAGGSLSTDTQYF.

The chain combines TRBV4-1 with TRBJ2-5; TRBD2 matches 8 bases. V shed 1 base, J shed 7 bases, and the junction held 11 bases outside the gene matches. This CDR3 has 16 residues. Per the germline V gene, CDR1 is MGHRA and CDR2 is YSYEKL. CDR3 DNA: TGCGCCAGCAGCCAAGCAGGCCTAGCGGGCCAGGGGACCCAGTACTTC. It specifies CASSQAGLAGQGTQYF.

The gene calls are TRBV3-1 (or the pseudogene TRBV3-2) and TRBJ1-1; D uncertain. Germline CDR1 is LGHDT and CDR2 is YNNKEL (reference sequence). With 0 bases removed from V and 1 base from J, the gap between germline ends came to 15 bases. The CDR3 loop spans 17 amino acids. The CDR3 is CASSQDWLPRSNTEAFF. In nucleotides, the CDR3 is TGTGCCAGCAGCCAAGATTGGTTGCCCAGGTCGAACACTGAAGCTTTCTTT.

The chain couples TRBV6-4 to TRBJ2-4; TRBD1 might be the D (5 bases). The CDR3 runs 15 residues. V was shortened by 5 bases and J by 5 bases, with 16 bases between the two germline ends. Germline lookup yields CDR1 MRHNA and CDR2 SNTAGT. This chain's CDR3 is CASSFRTDSENIQYF. The CDR3 region has the DNA TGTGCCAGCAGTTTTCGGACCGACAGTGAAAACATTCAGTACTTC.

The chain joins TRBV6-5 to TRBJ1-2; 10 positions match TRBD1. V shed 5 bases, J shed 7 bases, and the junction held 4 bases outside the gene matches. The V gene's germline CDR1 is MNHEY and CDR2 SVGAGI. This CDR3 has 13 residues. This CDR3 is CASSTDRGVGYTF. The CDR3 region has the DNA TGTGCCAGCAGTACGGACAGGGGGGTTGGCTACACCTTC.

The chain links TRBV30 to TRBJ2-7; the D gene is possibly TRBD2 (7 bases). The V and J ends lost 7 bases and 4 bases respectively, with 20 bases between them. This CDR3 contains 14 residues. Germline CDR1 and CDR2: GTSNPN and SVGIG (reference sequence). The CDR3 sequence is CASQGRGAAYEQYF. The CDR3 DNA sequence: TGTGCCTCCCAGGGGAGGGGGGCGGCTTACGAGCAGTACTTC.

The chain employs TRBV4-2 and TRBJ2-7; 10 nucleotides agree with TRBD2. CDR3 length: 15 amino acids. V was pared by 3 bases and J by 4 bases, with 6 bases of the junction left unmatched. The V gene's germline CDR1 is LGHNA and CDR2 YNFKEQ. In DNA, the CDR3 is TGTGCCAGCAGCCAGGGACTAGCGCCAGAGTACGAGCAGTACTTC. Protein sequence: CASSQGLAPEYEQYF.

CDR3 sequence (DNA): TGTGCCAGCAGTTACTCGGGCGCTAACACTGAAGCTTTCTTT. Its translation: CASSYSGANTEAFF. V gene TRBV6-6 combines with J gene TRBJ1-1; D unresolved. Looked up from germline, CDR1 is MNHNY and CDR2 is SVGAGI (reference sequence). The CDR3 contains 14 residues. The V end lost 0 bases, the J end lost 2 bases, and 7 bases lay between the germline ends.

The genes are TRBV3-1 (or the pseudogene TRBV3-2) and TRBJ2-3, with TRBD2 identical over 13 bases. There are 17 residues in the CDR3. After removal of 8 bases from V and 3 bases from J, the junction contained 11 bases not matched to a gene. In germline, CDR1 is LGHDT, CDR2 YNNKEL (reference sequence). The CDR3 nucleotides read TGTGCCAGCGGGGGTTCGGGACTAGCGGGATCTACAGATACGCAGTATTTT. It encodes CASGGSGLAGSTDTQYF.